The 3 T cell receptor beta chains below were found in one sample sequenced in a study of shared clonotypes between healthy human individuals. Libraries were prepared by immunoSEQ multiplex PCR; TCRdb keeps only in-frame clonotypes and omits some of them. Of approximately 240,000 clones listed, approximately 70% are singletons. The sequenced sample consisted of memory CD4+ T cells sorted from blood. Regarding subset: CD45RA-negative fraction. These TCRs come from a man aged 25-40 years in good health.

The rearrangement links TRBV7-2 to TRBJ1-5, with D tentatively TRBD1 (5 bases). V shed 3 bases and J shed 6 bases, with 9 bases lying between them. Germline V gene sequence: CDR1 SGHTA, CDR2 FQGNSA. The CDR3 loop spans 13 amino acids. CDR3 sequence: CASSLWGSQPQHF. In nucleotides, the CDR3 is TGTGCCAGCAGCTTGTGGGGCAGTCAGCCCCAGCATTTT.

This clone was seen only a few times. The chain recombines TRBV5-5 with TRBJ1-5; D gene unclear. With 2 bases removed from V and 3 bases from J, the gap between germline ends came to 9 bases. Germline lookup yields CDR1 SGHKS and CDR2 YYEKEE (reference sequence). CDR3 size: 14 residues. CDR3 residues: CASSLGQLNQPQHF. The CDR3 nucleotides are TGTGCCAGCAGCTTAGGCCAACTCAATCAGCCCCAGCATTTT.

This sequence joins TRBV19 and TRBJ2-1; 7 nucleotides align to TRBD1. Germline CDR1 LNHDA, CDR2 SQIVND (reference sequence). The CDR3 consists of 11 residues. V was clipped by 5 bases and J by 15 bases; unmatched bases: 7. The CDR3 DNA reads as TGTGCCAGTAGTGGACACAGGGGAAGGTTCTTC. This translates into CASSGHRGRFF.